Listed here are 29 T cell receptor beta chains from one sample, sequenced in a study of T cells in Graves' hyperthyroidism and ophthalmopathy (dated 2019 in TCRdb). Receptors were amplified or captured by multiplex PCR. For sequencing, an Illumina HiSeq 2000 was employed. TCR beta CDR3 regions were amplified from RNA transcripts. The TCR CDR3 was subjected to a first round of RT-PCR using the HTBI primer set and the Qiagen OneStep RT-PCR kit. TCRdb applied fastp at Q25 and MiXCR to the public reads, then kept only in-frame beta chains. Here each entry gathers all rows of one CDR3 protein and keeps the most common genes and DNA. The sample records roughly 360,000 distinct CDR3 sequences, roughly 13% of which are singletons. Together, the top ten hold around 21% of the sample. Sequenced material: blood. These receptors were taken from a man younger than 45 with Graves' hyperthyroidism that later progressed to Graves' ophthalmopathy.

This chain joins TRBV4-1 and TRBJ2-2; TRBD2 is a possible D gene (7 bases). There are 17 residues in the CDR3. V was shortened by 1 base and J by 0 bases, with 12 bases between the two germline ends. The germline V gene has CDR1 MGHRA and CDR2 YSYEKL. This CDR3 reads CASSQVTGGPNTGELFF. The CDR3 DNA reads TGCGCCAGCAGCCAAGTTACCGGGGGGCCGAACACCGGGGAGCTGTTTTTT.

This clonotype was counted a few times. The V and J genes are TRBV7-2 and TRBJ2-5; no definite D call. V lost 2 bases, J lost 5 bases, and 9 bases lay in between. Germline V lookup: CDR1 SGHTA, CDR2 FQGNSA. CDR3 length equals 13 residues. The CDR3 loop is CASSLWVGETQYF. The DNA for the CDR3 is TGTGCCAGCAGCTTATGGGTGGGCGAGACCCAGTACTTC.

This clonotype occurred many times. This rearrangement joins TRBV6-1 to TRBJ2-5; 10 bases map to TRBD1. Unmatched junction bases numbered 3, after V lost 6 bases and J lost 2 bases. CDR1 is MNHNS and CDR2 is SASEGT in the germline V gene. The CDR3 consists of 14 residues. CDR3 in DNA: TGTGCCAGCAGCTGGGGACAGGGGCAAGAGACCCAGTACTTC. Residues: CASSWGQGQETQYF.

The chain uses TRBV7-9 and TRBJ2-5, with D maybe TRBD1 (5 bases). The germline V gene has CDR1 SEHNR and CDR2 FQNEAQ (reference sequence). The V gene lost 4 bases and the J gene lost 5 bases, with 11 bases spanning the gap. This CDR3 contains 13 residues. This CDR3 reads CASSSAGKETQYF. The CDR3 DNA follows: TGTGCCAGCAGCTCCGCAGGGAAGGAGACCCAGTACTTC.

DNA for the CDR3: TGTGCCAGCAAGAATAACAGAAACACCGGGGAGCTGTTTTTT. Its translation is CASKNNRNTGELFF. The chain joins TRBV2 to TRBJ2-2; D is unclear. There are 14 residues in the CDR3. Germline lookup yields CDR1 SNHLY and CDR2 FYNNEI. Trimming removed 7 bases at V and 2 bases at J, with 11 bases between.

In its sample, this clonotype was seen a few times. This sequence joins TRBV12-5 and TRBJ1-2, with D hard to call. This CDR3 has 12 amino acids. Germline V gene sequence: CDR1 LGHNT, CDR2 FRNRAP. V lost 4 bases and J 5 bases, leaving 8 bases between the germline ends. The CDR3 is CASGSPWYGYTF. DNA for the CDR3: TGTGCTAGTGGTTCTCCTTGGTATGGCTACACCTTC.

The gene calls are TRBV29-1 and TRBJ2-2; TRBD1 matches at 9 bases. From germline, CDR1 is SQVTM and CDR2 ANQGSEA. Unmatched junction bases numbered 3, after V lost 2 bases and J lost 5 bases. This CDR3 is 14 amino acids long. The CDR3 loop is CSVERDRVTGELFF. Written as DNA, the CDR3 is TGCAGCGTTGAACGGGACAGGGTTACCGGGGAGCTGTTTTTT.

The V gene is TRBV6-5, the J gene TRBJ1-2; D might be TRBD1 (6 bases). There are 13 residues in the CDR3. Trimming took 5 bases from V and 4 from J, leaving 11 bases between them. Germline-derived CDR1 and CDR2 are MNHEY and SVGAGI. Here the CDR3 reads CASSHGTPYGYTF. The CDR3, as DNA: TGTGCCAGCAGTCACGGGACACCCTATGGCTACACCTTC.

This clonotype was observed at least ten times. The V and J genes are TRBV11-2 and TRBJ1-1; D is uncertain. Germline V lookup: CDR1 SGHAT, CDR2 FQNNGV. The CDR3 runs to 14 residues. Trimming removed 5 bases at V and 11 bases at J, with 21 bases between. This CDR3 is CASSPTSEWGWAFF. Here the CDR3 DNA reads TGTGCCAGCAGCCCGACAAGTGAATGGGGTTGGGCTTTCTTT.

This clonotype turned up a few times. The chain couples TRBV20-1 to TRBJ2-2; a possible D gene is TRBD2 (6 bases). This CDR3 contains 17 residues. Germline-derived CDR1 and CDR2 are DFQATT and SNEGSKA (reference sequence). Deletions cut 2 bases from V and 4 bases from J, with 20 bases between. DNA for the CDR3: TGCAGTGCTAGATGGGACGCGGGATCCGCGGGCACCGGGGAGCTGTTTTTT. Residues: CSARWDAGSAGTGELFF.

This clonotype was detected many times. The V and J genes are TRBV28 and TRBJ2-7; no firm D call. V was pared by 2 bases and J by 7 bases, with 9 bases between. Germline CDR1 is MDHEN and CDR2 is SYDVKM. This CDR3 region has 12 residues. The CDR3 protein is CASSLNMREQYF. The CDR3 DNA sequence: TGTGCCAGCAGTTTAAACATGAGGGAGCAGTACTTC.

The CDR3 DNA reads TGCAGTGCTAGAGATCGGCAGGTTGGCGATTCACCCCTCCACTTT. Protein: CSARDRQVGDSPLHF. V gene TRBV20-1 combines with J gene TRBJ1-6; no definite D call. Germline CDR1 and CDR2: DFQATT and SNEGSKA (reference sequence). Between the trimmed V and J ends, which lost 0 bases and 8 bases, there was a span of 14 bases. This CDR3 comprises 15 residues.

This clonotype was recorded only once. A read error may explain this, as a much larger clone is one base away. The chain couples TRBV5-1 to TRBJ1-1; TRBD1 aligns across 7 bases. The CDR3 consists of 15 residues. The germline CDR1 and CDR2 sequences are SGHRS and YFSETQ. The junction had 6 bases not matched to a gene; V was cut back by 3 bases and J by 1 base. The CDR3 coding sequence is TGCGCCAGCAGCTCGGCACAGGGGAAGAACACTGAAGCTTTCTTT. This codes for CASSSAQGKNTEAFF.

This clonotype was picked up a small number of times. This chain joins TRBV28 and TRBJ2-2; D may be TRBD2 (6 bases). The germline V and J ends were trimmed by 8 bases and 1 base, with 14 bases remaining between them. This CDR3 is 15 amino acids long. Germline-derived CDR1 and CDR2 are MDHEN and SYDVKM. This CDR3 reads CASALRGLNTGELFF. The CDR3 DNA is TGTGCCAGCGCCCTGCGGGGATTGAACACCGGGGAGCTGTTTTTT.

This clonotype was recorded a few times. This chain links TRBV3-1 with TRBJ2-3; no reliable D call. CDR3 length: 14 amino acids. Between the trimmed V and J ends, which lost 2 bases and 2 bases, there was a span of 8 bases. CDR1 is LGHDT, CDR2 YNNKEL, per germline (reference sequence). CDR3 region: CASSQNRNTDTQYF. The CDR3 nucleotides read TGTGCCAGCAGCCAAAACAGAAACACAGATACGCAGTATTTT.

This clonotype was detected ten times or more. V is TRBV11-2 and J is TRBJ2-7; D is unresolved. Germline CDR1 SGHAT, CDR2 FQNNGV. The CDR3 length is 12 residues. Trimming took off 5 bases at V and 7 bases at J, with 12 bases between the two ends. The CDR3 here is CASSADFGEQYF. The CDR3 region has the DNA TGTGCCAGCAGCGCCGACTTCGGGGAGCAGTACTTC.

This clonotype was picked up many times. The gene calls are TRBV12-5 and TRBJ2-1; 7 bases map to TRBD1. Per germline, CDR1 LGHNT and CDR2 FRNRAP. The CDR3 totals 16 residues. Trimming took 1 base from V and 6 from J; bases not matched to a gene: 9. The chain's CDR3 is CASGLALRDRINEQFF. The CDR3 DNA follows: TGTGCTAGTGGTTTGGCCCTCCGGGACAGAATCAATGAGCAGTTCTTC.

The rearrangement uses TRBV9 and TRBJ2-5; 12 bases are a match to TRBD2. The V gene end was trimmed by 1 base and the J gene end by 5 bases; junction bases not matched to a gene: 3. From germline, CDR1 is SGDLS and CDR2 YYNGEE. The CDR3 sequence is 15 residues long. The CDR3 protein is CASSVTSGGPETQYF. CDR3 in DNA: TGTGCCAGCAGCGTAACTAGCGGGGGGCCGGAGACCCAGTACTTC.

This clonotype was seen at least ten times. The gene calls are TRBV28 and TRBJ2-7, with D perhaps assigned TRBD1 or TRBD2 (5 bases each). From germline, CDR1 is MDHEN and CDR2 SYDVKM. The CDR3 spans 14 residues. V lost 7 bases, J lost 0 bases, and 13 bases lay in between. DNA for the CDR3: TGTGCCAGCAACCCGGGACGGAGCTCCTACGAGCAGTACTTC. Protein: CASNPGRSSYEQYF.

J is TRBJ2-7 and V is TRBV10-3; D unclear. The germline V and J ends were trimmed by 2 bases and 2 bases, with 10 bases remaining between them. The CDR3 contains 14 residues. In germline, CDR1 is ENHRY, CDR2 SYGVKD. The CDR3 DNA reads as TGTGCCATCAGTGAGGGTCCCAACACCTACGAGCAGTACTTC. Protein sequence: CAISEGPNTYEQYF.

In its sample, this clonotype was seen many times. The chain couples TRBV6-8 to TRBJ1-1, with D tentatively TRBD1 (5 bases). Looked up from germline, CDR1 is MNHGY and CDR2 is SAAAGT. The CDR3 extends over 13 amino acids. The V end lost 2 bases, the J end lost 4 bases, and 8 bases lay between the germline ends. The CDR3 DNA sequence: TGTGCCAGCAGTTACGGGGGAAGCACTGAAGCTTTCTTT. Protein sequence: CASSYGGSTEAFF.

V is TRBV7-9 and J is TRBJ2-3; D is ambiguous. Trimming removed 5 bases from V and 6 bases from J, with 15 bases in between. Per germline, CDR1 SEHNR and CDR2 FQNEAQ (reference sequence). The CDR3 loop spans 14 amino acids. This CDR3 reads CASSRGQYYDTQYF. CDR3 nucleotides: TGTGCCAGCAGCCGAGGCCAGTATTATGATACGCAGTATTTT.

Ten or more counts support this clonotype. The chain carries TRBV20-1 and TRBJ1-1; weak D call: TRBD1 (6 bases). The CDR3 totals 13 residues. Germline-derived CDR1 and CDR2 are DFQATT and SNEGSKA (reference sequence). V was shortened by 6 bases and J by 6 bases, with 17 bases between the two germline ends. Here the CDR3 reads CSARPVGTSEAFF. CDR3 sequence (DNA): TGCAGTGCCCGACCCGTTGGGACATCTGAAGCTTTCTTT.

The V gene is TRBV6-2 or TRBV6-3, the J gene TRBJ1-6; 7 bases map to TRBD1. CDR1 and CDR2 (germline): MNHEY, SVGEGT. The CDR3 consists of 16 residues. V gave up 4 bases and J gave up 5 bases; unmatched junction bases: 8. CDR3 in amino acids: CASSWGQHPDNSPLHF. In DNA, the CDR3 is TGTGCCAGCAGTTGGGGACAGCATCCCGATAATTCACCCCTCCACTTT.

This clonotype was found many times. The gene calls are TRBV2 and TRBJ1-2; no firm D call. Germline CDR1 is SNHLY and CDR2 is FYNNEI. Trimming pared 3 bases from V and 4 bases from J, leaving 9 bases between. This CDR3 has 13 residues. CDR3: CASSDPGIYGYTF. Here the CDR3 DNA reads TGTGCCAGCAGTGACCCAGGAATCTATGGCTACACCTTC.

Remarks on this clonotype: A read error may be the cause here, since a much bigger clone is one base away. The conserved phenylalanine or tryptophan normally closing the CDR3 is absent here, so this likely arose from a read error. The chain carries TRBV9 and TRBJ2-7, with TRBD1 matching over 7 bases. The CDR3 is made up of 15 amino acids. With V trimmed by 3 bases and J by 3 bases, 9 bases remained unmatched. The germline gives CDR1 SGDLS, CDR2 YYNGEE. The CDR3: CASSALRDSLYEQYL. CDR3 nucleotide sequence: TGTGCCAGCAGCGCTCTCAGGGACAGCCTCTACGAGCAGTACCTC.

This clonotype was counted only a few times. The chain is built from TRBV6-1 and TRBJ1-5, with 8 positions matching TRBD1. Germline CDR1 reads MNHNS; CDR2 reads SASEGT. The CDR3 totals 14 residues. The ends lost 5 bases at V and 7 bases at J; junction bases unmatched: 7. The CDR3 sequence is CASSHRGDRQPQHF. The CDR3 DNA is TGTGCCAGCAGTCACAGGGGGGATCGGCAGCCCCAGCATTTT.

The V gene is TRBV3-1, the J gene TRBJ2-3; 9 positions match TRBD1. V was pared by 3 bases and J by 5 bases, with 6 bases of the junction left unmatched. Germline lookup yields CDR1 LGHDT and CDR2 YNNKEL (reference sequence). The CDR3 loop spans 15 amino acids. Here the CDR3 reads CASSHSGQGKDTQYF. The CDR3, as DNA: TGTGCCAGCAGCCATTCGGGACAGGGTAAAGATACGCAGTATTTT.

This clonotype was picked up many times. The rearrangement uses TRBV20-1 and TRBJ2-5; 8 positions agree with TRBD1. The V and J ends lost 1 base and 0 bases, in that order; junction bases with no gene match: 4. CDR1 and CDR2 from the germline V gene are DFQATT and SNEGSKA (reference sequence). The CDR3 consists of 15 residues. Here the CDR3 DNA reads TGCAGTGCTAGAGGGGACAGGCGGAACCAAGAGACCCAGTACTTC. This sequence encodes CSARGDRRNQETQYF.